Below, 10 T cell receptor beta chains from the same sample are listed, as sequenced in a study of T cells in Graves' hyperthyroidism and ophthalmopathy. TCR beta CDR3 regions were amplified from RNA transcripts. The HTBI primer set drove a first-round RT-PCR of the TCR CDR3. TCRdb analysed the multiplex PCR reads with MiXCR anew, one entry per CDR3 protein. The table has roughly 580,000 distinct CDR3 sequences, approximately 15% seen once. Source material: blood. The source is a woman between 25 and 40 years old with Graves' hyperthyroidism that later progressed to Graves' ophthalmopathy.

This chain links TRBV2 with TRBJ1-5; 8 bases fit TRBD1. The CDR3 consists of 15 residues. Germline V CDR1 and CDR2: SNHLY, FYNNEI. With V trimmed by 6 bases and J by 7 bases, 11 bases remained unmatched. The CDR3 nucleotides are TGTGCCAGCAGCGGGCCAGGGGGCAGGGGACAGCCCCAGCATTTT. Protein: CASSGPGGRGQPQHF.

This clonotype was seen at least ten times. V is TRBV27 and J is TRBJ2-7; TRBD1 agrees at 10 bases. The length of the CDR3 is 14 residues. With 5 bases clipped from V and 5 bases from J, the junction kept 6 bases outside the gene matches. The V gene's germline CDR1 is MNHEY and CDR2 SMNVEV (reference sequence). In nucleotides, the CDR3 is TGTGCCAGCAGTGGCGGGACAGGGGCCAACGAGCAGTACTTC. Encoded protein: CASSGGTGANEQYF.

This clonotype has more than one count but fewer than ten. The CDR3, as DNA: TGCGCCAGCAGCTCGGTTCCAAACTCCCCGAATTCACCCCTCCACTTT. It codes for CASSSVPNSPNSPLHF. This chain connects TRBV5-1 to TRBJ1-6; no reliable D call. There are 16 residues in the CDR3. CDR1 is SGHRS and CDR2 is YFSETQ in the germline V gene. Trimming stripped 3 bases from V and 7 bases from J, with 17 bases between.

This clonotype showed up many times. The rearrangement links TRBV7-9 to TRBJ1-4, with D possibly matching TRBD1 (6 bases). Between the trimmed V and J ends, which lost 7 bases and 4 bases, there was a span of 13 bases. This CDR3 is built from 14 residues. Germline V CDR1 and CDR2: SEHNR, FQNEAQ (reference sequence). The CDR3 DNA sequence: TGTGCCAGCACCGGGCAGGGGTATAATGAAAAACTGTTTTTT. Protein sequence: CASTGQGYNEKLFF.

There are many counts of this clonotype. The genes are TRBV10-3 and TRBJ1-5; tentatively, D is TRBD1 (6 bases). This CDR3 spans 14 amino acids. Germline CDR1 and CDR2: ENHRY and SYGVKD. Trimming took 5 bases from V and 2 from J, leaving 10 bases between them. The CDR3 is CAISRGEGNQPQHF. DNA of the CDR3: TGTGCCATCAGTAGGGGGGAGGGCAATCAGCCCCAGCATTTT.

This clonotype was detected only a few times. The CDR3, as DNA: TGTGCCAGCAGCCAAGTTCCGGACAGACTCTACGAGCAGTACTTC. It codes for CASSQVPDRLYEQYF. The chain joins TRBV3-1 to TRBJ2-7; D is perhaps TRBD1 (6 bases). The CDR3 totals 15 residues. V was shortened by 1 base and J by 3 bases, with 13 bases between the two germline ends. CDR1 LGHDT and CDR2 YNNKEL come from the germline V gene (reference sequence).

This clonotype was recorded at least ten times. This chain joins TRBV29-1 and TRBJ2-3; D gene uncertain. Germline V gene sequence: CDR1 SQVTM, CDR2 ANQGSEA. V was clipped by 7 bases and J by 1 base, with 3 bases between them. The CDR3 loop spans 10 amino acids. CDR3 sequence reads: CSARTDTQYF. The CDR3 DNA reads TGCAGCGCCCGCACAGATACGCAGTATTTT.

This clonotype was detected many times. This sequence joins TRBV27 and TRBJ2-5; 7 nucleotides match TRBD1. The CDR3 sequence is 14 residues long. Germline CDR1 is MNHEY and CDR2 is SMNVEV (reference sequence). V trimming: 4 bases; J trimming: 3 bases; junction bases outside the gene matches: 5. The CDR3 coding sequence is TGTGCCAGCAGTTGGCAGGGGGTAAAAGAGACCCAGTACTTC. It yields the protein CASSWQGVKETQYF.

Points on this clonotype: A much larger clone lies one base from this, so it may be a read error. The chain links TRBV20-1 to TRBJ2-3; TRBD2 is a possible D gene (5 bases). Germline V gene sequence: CDR1 DFQATT, CDR2 SNEGSKA (reference sequence). The CDR3 totals 14 residues. Trimming took off 6 bases at V and 7 bases at J, with 20 bases between the two ends. In nucleotides, the CDR3 is TGCAGTGCCCCTCGACGGGGTGAACAGCATACGCAGTATTTT. Amino acids: CSAPRRGEQHTQYF.

This clonotype was observed many times. The chain links TRBV30 to TRBJ2-7; 9 nucleotides align to TRBD1. In germline, CDR1 is GTSNPN, CDR2 SVGIG (reference sequence). CDR3 length: 15 residues. V shed 2 bases, J shed 2 bases, and the junction held 7 bases outside the gene matches. The CDR3 nucleotides read TGTGCCTGGAGTTTTCTAGGGACAGGGACCTACGAGCAGTACTTC. Amino acids: CAWSFLGTGTYEQYF.